The T cell receptor beta chain under discussion was sequenced for a study of identical twins. In TCRdb, the 5' RACE reads were re-called with MiXCR into one record per CDR3 protein. The profile shows hundreds of thousands of distinct CDR3 sequences, around an eighth of them singletons. In germline, CDR1 is KGHDR, CDR2 SFDVKD. V dropped 9 bases and J dropped 3 bases, with 20 bases sitting between them. CDR3 size: 15 residues. There are a few counts of this clonotype. The same data also contributed to another study, on yellow fever vaccine responses in identical twins.

Material for sequencing was PBMCs. The chain carries TRBV24-1 and TRBJ2-7; possibly TRBD2 for D (6 bases). The sequence came from a woman aged 18-30 years in good health. The CDR3 is CATPRGRTGNYEQYF. In DNA form, the CDR3 reads TGTGCCACCCCGCGGGGTCGGACGGGAAACTACGAGCAGTACTTC.